The following is a T cell receptor (beta chain) sequence with its context. Its antigen is currently unknown. The data stem from a study of a mutant IDH1 vaccine in newly diagnosed glioma. About the study: Vaccine administration was initiated 4-6 weeks following radiotherapy alone, or with temozolomide cycles. Most patients had received both radiotherapy and temozolomide, the prior options being radiotherapy, temozolomide, or both.

Method: immunoSEQ multiplex PCR; TCRdb's copy keeps in-frame clones and lacks some. The table records under 35,000 clones, around 89% of them present only once. This CDR3 has 16 residues. Germline CDR1 and CDR2: LNHDA and SQIVND (reference sequence). V shed 6 bases and J shed 0 bases, with 17 bases lying between them. Time point specified: week 11, during vaccination. The content of each vaccine dose was 300 ug of mutant IDH1 20-mer peptide, and topical imiquimod accompanied it. The sequencing here drew on PBMCs, taken from a glioma patient whose treatment included an IDH1 peptide vaccine. The chain joins TRBV19 to TRBJ1-1; D gene uncertain. The clonotype was recovered from a man between 18 and 35 years old with glioma. The CDR3 DNA is TGTGCCAGTAGAAGGCAGCCCGGAACCATGAACACTGAAGCTTTCTTT. It codes for CASRRQPGTMNTEAFF.